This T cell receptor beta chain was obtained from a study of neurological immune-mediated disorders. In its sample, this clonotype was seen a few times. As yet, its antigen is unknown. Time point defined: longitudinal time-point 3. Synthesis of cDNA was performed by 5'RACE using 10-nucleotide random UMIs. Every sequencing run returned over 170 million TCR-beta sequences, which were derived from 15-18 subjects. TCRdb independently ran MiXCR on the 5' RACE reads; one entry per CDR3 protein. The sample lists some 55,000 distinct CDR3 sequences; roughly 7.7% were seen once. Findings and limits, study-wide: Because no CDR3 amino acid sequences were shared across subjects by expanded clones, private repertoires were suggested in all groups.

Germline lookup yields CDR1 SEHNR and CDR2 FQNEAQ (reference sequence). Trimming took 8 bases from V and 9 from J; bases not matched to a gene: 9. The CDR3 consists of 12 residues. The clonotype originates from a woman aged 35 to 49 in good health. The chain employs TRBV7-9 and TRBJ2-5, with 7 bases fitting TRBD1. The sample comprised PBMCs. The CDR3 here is CASLKGAGAQYF. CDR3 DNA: TGTGCCAGCCTCAAGGGGGCCGGGGCCCAGTACTTC.